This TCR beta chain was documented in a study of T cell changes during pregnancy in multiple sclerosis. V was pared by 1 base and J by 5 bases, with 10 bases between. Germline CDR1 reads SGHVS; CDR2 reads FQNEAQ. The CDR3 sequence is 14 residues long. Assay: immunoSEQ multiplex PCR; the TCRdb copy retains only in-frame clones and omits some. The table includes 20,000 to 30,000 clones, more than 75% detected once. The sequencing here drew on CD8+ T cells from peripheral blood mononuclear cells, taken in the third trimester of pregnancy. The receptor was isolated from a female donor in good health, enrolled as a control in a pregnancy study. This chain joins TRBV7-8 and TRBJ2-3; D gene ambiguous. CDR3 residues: CASSLDLMRDTQYF. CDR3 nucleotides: TGTGCCAGCAGCTTAGATCTGATGAGAGATACGCAGTATTTT.